The next 5 T cell receptor beta chains were all read from a single sample in a study of immune cell composition in non-small cell lung cancer. Normal lung was sampled as far from the tumour as possible, at least 3 cm. Repertoires were generated with immunoSEQ multiplex PCR, while TCRdb's copy carries only in-frame clones and drops some. The table has thousands of clones, 70% to 75% seen once. Sequenced sample: non-adjacent lung tissue. These receptors all come from a human donor with non-small cell lung cancer.

The gene calls are TRBV5-4 and TRBJ1-1; 7 nucleotides line up with TRBD1. Per the germline V gene, CDR1 is SGHNT and CDR2 is YYREEE (reference sequence). CDR3 size: 14 residues. With 2 bases clipped from V and 0 bases from J, the junction kept 1 base outside the gene matches. CDR3 in amino acids: CASSFDRVNTEAFF. CDR3 in DNA: TGTGCCAGCAGCTTCGACAGGGTGAACACTGAAGCTTTCTTT.

V and J are TRBV7-9 and TRBJ2-7; 7 positions match TRBD2. Germline trimming cut 4 bases from V and 2 bases from J; bases unmatched to any gene: 2. The germline gives CDR1 SEHNR, CDR2 FQNEAQ (reference sequence). This CDR3 comprises 13 residues. The CDR3 region has the DNA TGTGCCAGCAGCTGGGGGGGTCCCTACGAGCAGTACGTC. As protein: CASSWGGPYEQYV.

The J gene is TRBJ1-1, the V gene TRBV7-9; TRBD1 agrees at 8 bases. CDR1 is SEHNR, CDR2 FQNEAQ, per germline (reference sequence). Unmatched junction bases numbered 21, after V lost 6 bases and J lost 3 bases. The CDR3 runs to 19 residues. The CDR3 bases are TGTGCCAGCAGGCGAGAACCGGACAGGGAAGGGGGTAGGGACACTGAAGCTTTCTTT. It codes for CASRREPDREGGRDTEAFF.

The gene calls are TRBV7-2 and TRBJ1-1; no clear D. The V and J ends lost 0 bases and 5 bases respectively, with 10 bases between them. The CDR3 covers 14 residues. Germline V gene sequence: CDR1 SGHTA, CDR2 FQGNSA. CDR3 nucleotides: TGTGCCAGCAGCTTAGCTGAGGGAAATACTGAAGCTTTCTTT. This gives the protein CASSLAEGNTEAFF.

This chain connects TRBV19 to TRBJ2-1; no clear D. The germline V gene encodes CDR1 LNHDA and CDR2 SQIVND (reference sequence). The germline V and J ends were trimmed by 5 bases and 8 bases, with 13 bases remaining between them. The CDR3 is 13 residues long. CDR3 DNA: TGTGCCAGTAGTTTACGACTTGCTGATGAGCAGTTCTTC. This translates into CASSLRLADEQFF.